This T cell receptor (gamma chain) was identified during a study of Vδ1+ human thymocytes. Whole-study findings and limits: Thymic TRG and TRD repertoires appeared highly polyclonal.

The V segment lost 0 bases and the J segment 6 bases; nucleotides outside the gene matches: 11. CDR3 length: 15 amino acids. Germline CDR1 and CDR2: GITISATS and ISYDGTV (reference sequence). About this clone itself: The antigen is undetermined.

RNA was extracted from the cells and then reverse transcribed. Multiplex PCR used pooled V-gene forward primers and a constant-region reverse primer to amplify CDR3s. TCRdb redid clone calling on the multiplex PCR reads using CATT. The data show tens of thousands of gamma-chain clones, with roughly 13% seen just once and under 2.5% held by the top ten. The sequence was collected from a child younger than two who had congenital heart surgery. Sequenced input: Vdelta1+ gamma-delta thymocytes from the thymus. As for subset: FACS-sorted CD3+ TCRalphabeta- TCRVdelta1+ TCRVdelta2- thymocytes. The rearrangement links TRGV9 to TRGJ1 or TRGJ2. CDR3 in amino acids: CALWEVQGFGYKKLF. The CDR3 nucleotides are TGTGCCTTGTGGGAGGTGCAAGGGTTTGGTTATAAGAAACTCTTT.